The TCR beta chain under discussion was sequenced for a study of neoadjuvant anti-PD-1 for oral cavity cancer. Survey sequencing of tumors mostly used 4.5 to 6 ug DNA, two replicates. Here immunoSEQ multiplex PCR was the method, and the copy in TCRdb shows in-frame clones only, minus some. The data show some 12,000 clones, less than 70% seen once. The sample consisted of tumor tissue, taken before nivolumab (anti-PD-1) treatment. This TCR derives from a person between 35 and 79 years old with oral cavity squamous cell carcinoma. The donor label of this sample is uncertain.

CDR3 protein: CASSVGRNNYGYTF. Here the CDR3 DNA reads TGTGCCAGCAGCGTAGGACGGAATAACTATGGCTACACCTTC. The gene calls are TRBV9 and TRBJ1-2, with D unresolved. Germline CDR1 and CDR2: SGDLS and YYNGEE. The CDR3 is 14 amino acids. Between the trimmed V and J ends, which lost 0 bases and 1 base, there was a span of 7 bases.